This T cell receptor beta chain is from a study of cytomegalovirus exposure and HLA in healthy donors. Study-level information: Of all 400 or so donors who were genotyped, roughly 85% belonged to the Caucasian-associated ancestry cluster. Whole-study findings and limits: Presence/absence analyses assumed roughly uniform sequencing depth across donors. Despite most TCR sequences being rare, some public TCRs occurred in many donors. Other equally common chains were less clonally expanded than HLA-associated TCR beta chains, a later analysis showed.

A note on this clone: Its antigen is not identified.

PCR primers comprised 60 Vbeta and 13 Jbeta primers. TCRdb's copy holds only in-frame clones and misses some; the assay was immunoSEQ multiplex PCR. The sample has around 120,000 clones, over 80% seen once. The CDR3 contains 14 residues. Germline V gene data show CDR1 as MNHEY and CDR2 as SVGAGI. V lost 5 bases and J lost 5; bases outside the gene matches: 8. V gene TRBV6-5 combines with J gene TRBJ2-7; TRBD1 agrees at 8 bases. The sequenced sample was PBMCs. The source is a boy younger than 18 in good health and CMV-seronegative. CDR3 sequence reads: CASSTQGAQNEQYF. Here the CDR3 DNA reads TGTGCCAGCAGTACCCAGGGGGCTCAAAACGAGCAGTACTTC.